The 22 T cell receptor beta chains given below trace back to one sample, sequenced in a study of T cell repertoires in cytomegalovirus infection. These receptors are not linked to any known antigen. TCRdb analysed the reads with MiXCR anew, one entry per CDR3 protein. The sample consists of about 830,000 distinct CDR3 sequences, around a third of them appearing once. Sequencing used cultured CD8+ T cells from PBMCs, obtained from culture after CMV antigen stimulation. These receptor sequences come from a human donor in good health (CMV status not recorded). Some clones in this sample may be carry-over from other donors' samples.

In its sample, this clonotype was seen a few times. The J gene is TRBJ1-5, the V gene TRBV2, with TRBD1 identical over 8 bases. This CDR3 has 16 residues. Losses at the gene ends were 0 bases for V and 3 bases for J; bases not matched to a gene: 4. Germline values: CDR1 SNHLY, CDR2 FYNNEI. This chain's CDR3 is CASSEAQGASNQPQHF. CDR3 bases: TGTGCCAGCAGTGAAGCGCAGGGGGCATCCAATCAGCCCCAGCATTTT.

This clonotype occurred many times. J is TRBJ2-1 and V is TRBV7-2, with D possibly TRBD2 on 7 matching bases. Trimming shortened V by 7 bases and J by 8 bases, and 30 bases separated the two germline ends. Germline lookup yields CDR1 SGHTA and CDR2 FQGNSA. The CDR3 loop spans 18 amino acids. The DNA for the CDR3 is TGTGCCAGCAAGCCTACGGGCGGGGGCTACGTAGGGCCCTATGAGCAGTTCTTC. This gives the protein CASKPTGGGYVGPYEQFF.

This clonotype appeared a few times. The chain combines TRBV7-8 with TRBJ2-7, with D possibly being TRBD2 (6 bases). Germline V CDR1 and CDR2: SGHVS, FQNEAQ. CDR3 size: 14 residues. V shed 1 base and J shed 0 bases, with 7 bases lying between them. The CDR3 protein is CASSLGTTSYEQYV. CDR3 DNA: TGTGCCAGCAGCTTAGGGACTACCTCCTACGAGCAGTACGTC.

In its sample, this clonotype was seen a few times. The chain is built from TRBV10-2 and TRBJ2-1; 7 bases map to TRBD2. Trimming took 7 bases from V and 0 from J; bases not matched to a gene: 9. The CDR3 loop spans 16 amino acids. Per the germline V gene, CDR1 is WSHSY and CDR2 is SAAADI. This CDR3 is CASIPGGPLSYNEQFF. CDR3 in DNA: TGCGCCAGCATACCGGGGGGTCCCCTCTCCTACAATGAGCAGTTCTTC.

This sequence joins TRBV6-5 and TRBJ2-3; perhaps TRBD2 as D (6 bases). Germline V gene data show CDR1 as MNHEY and CDR2 as SVGAGI. The CDR3 runs to 15 residues. The V end was cut by 7 bases, the J end by 0 bases, with 14 bases between. The CDR3 nucleotides read TGTGCCAGCACCCTCGGAGGGAGGAGCACAGATACGCAGTATTTT. Residues: CASTLGGRSTDTQYF.

This clonotype came up a few times. The chain links TRBV9 to TRBJ1-1; D unclear. Trimming took off 0 bases at V and 1 base at J, with 7 bases between the two ends. The CDR3 consists of 14 residues. CDR1 is SGDLS and CDR2 is YYNGEE in the germline V gene. The CDR3 loop reads CASSVGPPNTEAFF. As DNA, the CDR3 is TGTGCCAGCAGCGTAGGCCCACCGAACACTGAAGCTTTCTTT.

V usage is TRBV10-3 and J usage is TRBJ2-3; tentatively, D is TRBD2 (7 bases). V lost 0 bases to trimming and J lost 4 bases, with 14 bases between them. Germline CDR1 is ENHRY and CDR2 is SYGVKD. The CDR3 is made up of 16 amino acids. CDR3 residues: CAISESMGGAADTQYF. The CDR3 coding sequence is TGTGCCATCAGTGAGTCGATGGGGGGGGCCGCAGATACGCAGTATTTT.

On this clonotype: A junction boundary mismatches the germline segment, possibly from a read error. The rearrangement links TRBV14 to TRBJ1-3; D is uncertain. The CDR3 covers 11 residues. Germline CDR1 SGHDN, CDR2 FVKESK. The CDR3 loop reads CASSQEPAFDF. In DNA form, the CDR3 reads TGTGCCAGCAGCCAAGAGCCGGCCTTCGATTTT.

The V and J genes are TRBV4-1 and TRBJ1-5, with D possibly matching TRBD1 (6 bases). The CDR3 sequence is 15 residues long. V shed 1 base and J shed 6 bases, with 13 bases lying between them. CDR1 and CDR2 from the germline V gene are MGHRA and YSYEKL. In nucleotides, the CDR3 is TGCGCCAGCAGCCAAGGTTGGGGGGGGGCTCAGCCCCAGCATTTT. Amino acids: CASSQGWGGAQPQHF.

The CDR3 protein is CASSHGGEKLFF. The CDR3 DNA reads as TGCGCCAGCAGCCATGGCGGTGAAAAACTGTTTTTT. The chain couples TRBV4-1 to TRBJ1-4, with D uncertain. The V end was cut by 3 bases, the J end by 7 bases, with 6 bases between. This CDR3 is 12 amino acids long. Germline V CDR1 and CDR2: MGHRA, YSYEKL.

This clonotype was detected only a few times. Written as DNA, the CDR3 is TGTGCCAGCAGCAAAGGCGGGCTCAATCAGCCCCAGCATTTT. This codes for CASSKGGLNQPQHF. The rearrangement uses TRBV6-1 and TRBJ1-5; D unclear. The CDR3 consists of 14 residues. Germline CDR1 and CDR2: MNHNS and SASEGT. V was pared by 6 bases and J by 3 bases, with 12 bases between.

This clonotype was counted between two and nine times. The J gene is TRBJ2-7, the V gene TRBV4-1; 8 nucleotides match TRBD2. V was clipped by 6 bases and J by 0 bases; unmatched bases: 7. The CDR3 consists of 15 residues. Germline CDR1 is MGHRA and CDR2 is YSYEKL. In DNA form, the CDR3 reads TGCGCCAGCAGTCCGGGGGGGACTCACTCCTACGAGCAGTACTTC. Translated, it gives CASSPGGTHSYEQYF.

This clonotype was recorded a few times. The J gene is TRBJ2-7, the V gene TRBV4-1; 8 positions match TRBD1. Germline CDR1 and CDR2: MGHRA and YSYEKL. This CDR3 is 16 amino acids long. The V and J ends lost 1 base and 0 bases, in that order; junction bases with no gene match: 5. CDR3 sequence reads: CASSQVLTGGSYEQYF. CDR3 coding DNA: TGCGCCAGCAGCCAAGTGCTTACAGGGGGCTCCTACGAGCAGTACTTC.

This clonotype has just a few counts. The chain combines TRBV12-3 or TRBV12-4 with TRBJ1-5; TRBD1 matches 9 bases. After removal of 5 bases from V and 6 bases from J, the junction contained 5 bases not matched to a gene. The CDR3 length is 14 residues. CDR3 sequence: CASSLTGGLQPQHF. CDR3 coding DNA: TGTGCCAGCAGTCTAACAGGGGGCCTTCAGCCCCAGCATTTT.

The V gene is TRBV9, the J gene TRBJ2-2; D gene uncertain. The germline V and J ends were trimmed by 7 bases and 4 bases, with 8 bases remaining between them. The CDR3 runs to 12 residues. Per the germline V gene, CDR1 is SGDLS and CDR2 is YYNGEE. CDR3 nucleotide sequence: TGTGCCAGCGCTTACTCCACCGGGGAGCTGTTTTTT. Protein: CASAYSTGELFF.

This chain joins TRBV27 and TRBJ1-1; D not certain. In germline, CDR1 is MNHEY, CDR2 SMNVEV (reference sequence). Trimming shortened V by 4 bases and J by 3 bases, and 15 bases separated the two germline ends. The CDR3 covers 15 residues. The CDR3 here is CASSSAEGRYTEAFF. CDR3 in DNA: TGTGCCAGCAGTTCTGCCGAGGGTAGATACACTGAAGCTTTCTTT.

With regard to this clonotype: At one of its ends the junction is not consistent with the germline gene, which may arise from a read error. The chain employs TRBV6-5 and TRBJ2-5; TRBD1 is a possible D gene (6 bases). CDR1 is MNHEY, CDR2 SVGAGI, per germline. The length of the CDR3 is 12 residues. The CDR3 nucleotides are TGTGCCTGCAGGGGCCCTCGGGAGACCCAGTACTTC. Its protein product is CACRGPRETQYF.

This clonotype was seen a handful of times. This chain connects TRBV29-1 to TRBJ2-1; TRBD1 matches 7 bases. V shed 1 base, J shed 1 base, and the junction held 13 bases outside the gene matches. The CDR3 sequence is 18 residues long. From germline, CDR1 is SQVTM and CDR2 ANQGSEA. In DNA form, the CDR3 reads TGCAGCGTTGAAGGGAGGCCCTCGGGACAGATGTCCTACAATGAGCAGTTCTTC. This gives the protein CSVEGRPSGQMSYNEQFF.

The DNA of the CDR3 is TGTGCCATCAGTGACGTAGGGGGCAAAAATGAAAAACTGTTTTTT. This encodes CAISDVGGKNEKLFF. The J gene is TRBJ1-4, the V gene TRBV10-3; TRBD1 matches at 7 bases. The CDR3 totals 15 residues. J lost 5 bases, V lost 3 bases, and 6 bases had no gene match. CDR1 and CDR2 from the germline V gene are ENHRY and SYGVKD.

This clonotype was observed a few times. V usage is TRBV12-3 or TRBV12-4 and J usage is TRBJ1-1; the D is unclear. The V gene lost 6 bases and the J gene lost 0 bases, with 14 bases spanning the gap. The CDR3 totals 15 residues. The CDR3 is CASSLTTPMNTEAFF. The CDR3 DNA is TGTGCCAGCAGCCTTACGACACCAATGAACACTGAAGCTTTCTTT.

This clonotype was seen many times. This sequence joins TRBV7-2 and TRBJ1-2, with 10 bases matching TRBD1. Per the germline V gene, CDR1 is SGHTA and CDR2 is FQGNSA. Losses at the gene ends were 4 bases for V and 3 bases for J; bases not matched to a gene: 8. The CDR3 has 16 amino acids. This chain's CDR3 is CASSSSPGTGDYGYTF. The CDR3 DNA reads TGTGCCAGCAGCTCCTCCCCGGGGACAGGGGACTATGGCTACACCTTC.

The chain links TRBV5-5 to TRBJ1-2, with D possibly matching TRBD1 (5 bases). V was cut by 0 bases and J by 4 bases, with 7 bases left in between. This CDR3 is 13 amino acids long. The germline gives CDR1 SGHKS, CDR2 YYEKEE (reference sequence). Here the CDR3 DNA reads TGTGCCAGCAGCTTGGTTACAGGCTATGGCTACACCTTC. Protein sequence: CASSLVTGYGYTF.